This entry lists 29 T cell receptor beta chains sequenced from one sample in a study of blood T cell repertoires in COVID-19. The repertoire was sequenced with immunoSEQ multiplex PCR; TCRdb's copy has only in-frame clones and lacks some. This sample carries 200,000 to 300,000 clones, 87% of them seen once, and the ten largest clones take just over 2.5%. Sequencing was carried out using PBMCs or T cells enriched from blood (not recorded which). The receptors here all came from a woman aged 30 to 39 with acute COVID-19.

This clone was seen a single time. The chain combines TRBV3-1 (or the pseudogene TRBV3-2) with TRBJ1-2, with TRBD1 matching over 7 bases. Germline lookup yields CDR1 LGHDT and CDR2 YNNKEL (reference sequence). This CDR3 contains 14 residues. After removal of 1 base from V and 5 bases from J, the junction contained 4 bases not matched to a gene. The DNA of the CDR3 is TGTGCCAGCAGCCAAGGAACAGGGGAGTATGGCTACACCTTC. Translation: CASSQGTGEYGYTF.

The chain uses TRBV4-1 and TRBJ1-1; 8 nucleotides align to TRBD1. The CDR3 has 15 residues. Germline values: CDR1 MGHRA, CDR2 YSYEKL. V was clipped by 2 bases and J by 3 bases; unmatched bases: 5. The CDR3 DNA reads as TGCGCCAGCAGCCAACTTCAGGGGGCGCACACTGAAGCTTTCTTT. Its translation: CASSQLQGAHTEAFF.

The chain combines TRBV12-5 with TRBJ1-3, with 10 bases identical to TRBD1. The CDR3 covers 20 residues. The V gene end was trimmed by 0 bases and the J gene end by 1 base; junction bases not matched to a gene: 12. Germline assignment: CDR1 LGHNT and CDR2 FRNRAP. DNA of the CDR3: TGTGCTAGTGGTTTGGTCGGCCCGGGACAGGGGCATCGATCTGGAAACACCATATATTTT. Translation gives CASGLVGPGQGHRSGNTIYF.

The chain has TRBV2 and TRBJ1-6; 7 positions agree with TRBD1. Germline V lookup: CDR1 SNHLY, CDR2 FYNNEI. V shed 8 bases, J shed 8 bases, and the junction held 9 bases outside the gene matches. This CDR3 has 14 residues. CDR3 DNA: TGTGCCAGCGTCAACAGGGGTGGCTATTCACCCCTCCACTTT. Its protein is CASVNRGGYSPLHF.

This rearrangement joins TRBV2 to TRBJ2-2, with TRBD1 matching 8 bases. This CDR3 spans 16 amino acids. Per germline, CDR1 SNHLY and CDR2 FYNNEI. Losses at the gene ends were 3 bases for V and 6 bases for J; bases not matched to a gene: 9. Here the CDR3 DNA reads TGTGCCAGCAGTGATCAGGGACAGGATTTCCCCGGGGAGCTGTTTTTT. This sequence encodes CASSDQGQDFPGELFF.

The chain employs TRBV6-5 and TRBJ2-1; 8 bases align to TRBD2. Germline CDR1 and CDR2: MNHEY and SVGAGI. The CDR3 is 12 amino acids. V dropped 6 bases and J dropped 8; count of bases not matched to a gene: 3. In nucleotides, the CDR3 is TGTGCCAGCAGCACGACTAGCGATGAGCAGTTCTTC. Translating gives CASSTTSDEQFF.

The CDR3 sequence is CASSLFRGYPYSNQPQHF. The CDR3 DNA is TGTGCCAGCAGTTTATTCCGGGGGTACCCATATAGCAATCAGCCCCAGCATTTT. The chain links TRBV27 to TRBJ1-5; the D gene is possibly TRBD1 (5 bases). Germline loops: CDR1 MNHEY, CDR2 SMNVEV (reference sequence). The length of the CDR3 is 18 residues. With 1 base removed from V and 0 bases from J, the gap between germline ends came to 16 bases.

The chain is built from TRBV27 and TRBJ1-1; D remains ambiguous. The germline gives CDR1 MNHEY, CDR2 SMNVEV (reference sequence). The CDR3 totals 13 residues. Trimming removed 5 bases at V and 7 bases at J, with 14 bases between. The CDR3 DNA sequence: TGTGCCAGCAGTATTTACCGAGAGGATGAAGCTTTCTTT. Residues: CASSIYREDEAFF.

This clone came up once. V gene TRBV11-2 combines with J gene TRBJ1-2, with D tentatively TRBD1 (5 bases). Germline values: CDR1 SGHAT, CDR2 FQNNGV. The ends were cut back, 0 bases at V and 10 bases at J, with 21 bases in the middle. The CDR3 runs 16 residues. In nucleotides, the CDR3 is TGTGCCAGCAGCTTAGACGGGGGGAATCCGCTAAAAATCTACACCTTC. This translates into CASSLDGGNPLKIYTF. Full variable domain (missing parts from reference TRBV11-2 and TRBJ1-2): EAGVAQSPRYKIIEKRQSVAFWCNPISGHATLYWYQQILGQGPKLLIQFQNNGVVDDSQLPKDRFSAERLKGVDSTLKIQPAKLEDSAVYLCASSLDGGNPLKIYTFGSGTRLTVV.

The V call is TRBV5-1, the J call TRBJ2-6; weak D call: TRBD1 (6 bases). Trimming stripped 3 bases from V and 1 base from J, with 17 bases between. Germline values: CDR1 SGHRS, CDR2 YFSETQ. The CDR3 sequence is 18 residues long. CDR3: CASSSIQGLGSGANVLTF. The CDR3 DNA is TGCGCCAGCAGCTCCATACAGGGTCTAGGGTCTGGGGCCAACGTCCTGACTTTC.

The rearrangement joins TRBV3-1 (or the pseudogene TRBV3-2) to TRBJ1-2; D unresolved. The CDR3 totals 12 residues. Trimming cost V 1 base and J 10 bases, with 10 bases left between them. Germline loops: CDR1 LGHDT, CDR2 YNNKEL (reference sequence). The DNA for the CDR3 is TGTGCCAGCAGCCAAGGGACTTTTCTCTACACCTTC. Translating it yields CASSQGTFLYTF.

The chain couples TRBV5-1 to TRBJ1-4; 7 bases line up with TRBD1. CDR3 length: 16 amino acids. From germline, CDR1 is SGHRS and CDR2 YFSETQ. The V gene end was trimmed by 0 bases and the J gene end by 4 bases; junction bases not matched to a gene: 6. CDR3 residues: CASSLGSTGYNEKLFF. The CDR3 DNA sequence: TGCGCCAGCAGCTTGGGATCGACAGGGTATAATGAAAAACTGTTTTTT.

The CDR3 region has the DNA TGTGCCTGGAGTGTGTCCATCGTGGGCGCTGAAGCTTTCTTT. Encoded protein: CAWSVSIVGAEAFF. The rearrangement uses TRBV30 and TRBJ1-1, with D hard to call. CDR3 length: 14 residues. V lost 0 bases and J 6 bases, leaving 14 bases between the germline ends. Germline values: CDR1 GTSNPN, CDR2 SVGIG (reference sequence).

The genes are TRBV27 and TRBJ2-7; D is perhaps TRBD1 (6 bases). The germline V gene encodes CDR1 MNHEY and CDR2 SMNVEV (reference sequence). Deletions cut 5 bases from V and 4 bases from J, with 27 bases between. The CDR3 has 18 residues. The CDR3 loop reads CASSPLPPTGYVMYEQYF. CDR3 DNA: TGTGCCAGCAGTCCACTACCTCCCACAGGGTATGTTATGTACGAGCAGTACTTC.

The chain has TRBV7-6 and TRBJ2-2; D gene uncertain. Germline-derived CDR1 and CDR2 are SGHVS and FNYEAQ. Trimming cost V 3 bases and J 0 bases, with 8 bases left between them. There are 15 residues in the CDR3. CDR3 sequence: CASSLRPTNTGELFF. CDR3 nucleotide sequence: TGTGCCAGCAGCTTGAGGCCTACGAACACCGGGGAGCTGTTTTTT.

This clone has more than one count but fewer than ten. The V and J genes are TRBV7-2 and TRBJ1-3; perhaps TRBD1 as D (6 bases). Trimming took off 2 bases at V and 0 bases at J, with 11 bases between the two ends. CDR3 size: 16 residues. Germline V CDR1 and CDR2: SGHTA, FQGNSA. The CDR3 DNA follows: TGTGCCAGCAGCTTATTGCAAGGGGGCTCTGGAAACACCATATATTTT. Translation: CASSLLQGGSGNTIYF.

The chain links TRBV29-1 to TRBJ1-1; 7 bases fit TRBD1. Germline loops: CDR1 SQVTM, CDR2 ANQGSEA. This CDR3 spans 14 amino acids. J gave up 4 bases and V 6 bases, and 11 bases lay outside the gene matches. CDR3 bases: TGCAGCGTGAGAGGGGGCCCACCCGGCACTGAAGCTTTCTTT. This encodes CSVRGGPPGTEAFF.

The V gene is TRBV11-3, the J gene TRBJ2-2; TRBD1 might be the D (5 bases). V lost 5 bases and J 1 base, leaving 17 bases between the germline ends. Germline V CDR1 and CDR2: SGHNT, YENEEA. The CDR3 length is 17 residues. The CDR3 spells CASSPLHGHGNTGELFF. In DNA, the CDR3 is TGTGCCAGCAGCCCTCTTCACGGACATGGGAACACCGGGGAGCTGTTTTTT.

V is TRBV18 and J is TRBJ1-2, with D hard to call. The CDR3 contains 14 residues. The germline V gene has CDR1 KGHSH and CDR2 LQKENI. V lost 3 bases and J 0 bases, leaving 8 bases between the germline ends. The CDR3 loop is CASSPSASNYGYTF. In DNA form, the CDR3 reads TGTGCCAGCTCACCGTCCGCGTCTAACTATGGCTACACCTTC.

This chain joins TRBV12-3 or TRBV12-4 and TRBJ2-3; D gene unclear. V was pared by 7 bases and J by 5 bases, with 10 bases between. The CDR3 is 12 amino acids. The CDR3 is CASTQLLDTQYF. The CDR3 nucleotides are TGTGCCAGCACCCAACTTCTAGATACGCAGTATTTT.

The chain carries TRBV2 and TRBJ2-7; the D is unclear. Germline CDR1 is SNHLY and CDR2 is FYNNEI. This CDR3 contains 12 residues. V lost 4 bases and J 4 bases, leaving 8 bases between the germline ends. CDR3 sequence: CASSGQQYEQYF. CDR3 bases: TGTGCCAGCAGTGGTCAACAGTACGAGCAGTACTTC. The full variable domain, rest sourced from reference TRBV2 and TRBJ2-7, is EPEVTQTPSHQVTQMGQEVILRCVPISNHLYFYWYRQILGQKVEFLVSFYNNEISEKSEIFDDQFSVERPDGSNFTLKIRSTKLEDSAMYFCASSGQQYEQYFGPGTRLTVT.

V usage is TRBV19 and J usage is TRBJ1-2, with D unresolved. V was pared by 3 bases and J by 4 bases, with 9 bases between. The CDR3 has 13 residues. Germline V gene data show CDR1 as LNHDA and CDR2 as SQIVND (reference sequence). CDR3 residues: CASSISVLYGYTF. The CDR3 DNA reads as TGTGCCAGTAGTATTTCGGTTCTCTATGGCTACACCTTC.

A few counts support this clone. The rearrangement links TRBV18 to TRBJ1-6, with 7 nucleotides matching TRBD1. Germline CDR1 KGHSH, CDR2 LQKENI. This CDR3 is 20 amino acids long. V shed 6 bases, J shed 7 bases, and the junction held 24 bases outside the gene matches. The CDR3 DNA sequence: TGTGCCAGCTCCCCCCCAGCCCTCTTACAGGGGCTTAGGGAAAATTCACCCCTCCACTTT. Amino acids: CASSPPALLQGLRENSPLHF.

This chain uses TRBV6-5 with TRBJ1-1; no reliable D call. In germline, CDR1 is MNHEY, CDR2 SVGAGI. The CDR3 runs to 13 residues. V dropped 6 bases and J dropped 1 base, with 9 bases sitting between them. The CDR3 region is CASSLLKNTEAFF. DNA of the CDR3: TGTGCCAGCAGCCTATTGAAGAACACTGAAGCTTTCTTT.

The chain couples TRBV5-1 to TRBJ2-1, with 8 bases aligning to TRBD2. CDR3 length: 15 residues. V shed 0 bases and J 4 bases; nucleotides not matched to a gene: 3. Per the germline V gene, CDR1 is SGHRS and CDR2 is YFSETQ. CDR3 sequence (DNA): TGCGCCAGCAGCTTGGGCGGGGGGCCGTACAATGAGCAGTTCTTC. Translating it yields CASSLGGGPYNEQFF.

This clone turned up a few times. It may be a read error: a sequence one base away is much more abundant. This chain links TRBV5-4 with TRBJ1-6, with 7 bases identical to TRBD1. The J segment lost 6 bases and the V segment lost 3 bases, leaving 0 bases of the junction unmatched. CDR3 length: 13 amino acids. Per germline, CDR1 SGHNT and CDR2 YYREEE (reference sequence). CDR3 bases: TGTGCCAGCAGCTGGGACAGTAATTCACCCCTCCACTTT. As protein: CASSWDSNSPLHF. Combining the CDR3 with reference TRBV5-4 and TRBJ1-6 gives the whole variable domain ETGVTQSPTHLIKTRGQQVTLRCSSQSGHNTVSWYQQALGQGPQFIFQYYREEENGRGNFPPRFSGLQFPNYSSELNVNALELDDSALYLCASSWDSNSPLHFGNGTRLTVT.

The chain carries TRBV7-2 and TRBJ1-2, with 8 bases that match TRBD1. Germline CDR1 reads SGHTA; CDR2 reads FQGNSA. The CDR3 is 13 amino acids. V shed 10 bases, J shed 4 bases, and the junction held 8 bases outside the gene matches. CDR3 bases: TGTGCCACTCGGACAGGGTTGGCCTATGGCTACACCTTC. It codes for CATRTGLAYGYTF.

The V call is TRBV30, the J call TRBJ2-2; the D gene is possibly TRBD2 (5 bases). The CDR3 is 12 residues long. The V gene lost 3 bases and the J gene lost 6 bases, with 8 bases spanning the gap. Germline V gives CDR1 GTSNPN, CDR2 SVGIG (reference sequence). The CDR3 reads CAWRRVPGELFF. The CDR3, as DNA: TGTGCCTGGAGGAGGGTCCCCGGGGAGCTGTTTTTT.

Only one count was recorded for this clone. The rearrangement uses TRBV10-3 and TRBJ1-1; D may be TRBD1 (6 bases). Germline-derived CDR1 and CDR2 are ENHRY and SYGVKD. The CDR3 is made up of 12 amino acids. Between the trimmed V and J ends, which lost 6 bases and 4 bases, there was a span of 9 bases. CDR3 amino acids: CAISVGGTEAFF. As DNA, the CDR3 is TGTGCCATCAGCGTAGGGGGCACTGAAGCTTTCTTT.